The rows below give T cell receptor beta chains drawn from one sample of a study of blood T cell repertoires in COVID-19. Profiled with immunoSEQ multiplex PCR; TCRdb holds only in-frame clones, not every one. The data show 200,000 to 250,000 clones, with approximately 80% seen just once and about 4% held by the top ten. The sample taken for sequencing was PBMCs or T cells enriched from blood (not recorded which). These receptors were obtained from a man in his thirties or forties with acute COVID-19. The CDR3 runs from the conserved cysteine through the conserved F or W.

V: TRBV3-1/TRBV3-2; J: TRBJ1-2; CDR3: CASSQRTPTASYGYTF
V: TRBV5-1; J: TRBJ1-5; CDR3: CASSLSGVSNQPQHF
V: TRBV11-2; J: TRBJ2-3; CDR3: CASSPKGGAGYTQYF
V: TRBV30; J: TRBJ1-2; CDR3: CAWSGNQGLRGYTF
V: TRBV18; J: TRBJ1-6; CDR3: CASPPREHRGYDSPLHF
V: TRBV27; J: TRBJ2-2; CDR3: CASTKGGGVNTGELFF
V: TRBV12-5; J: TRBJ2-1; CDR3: CASGALWAEFF
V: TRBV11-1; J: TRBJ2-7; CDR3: CASSLEGVSYEQYF
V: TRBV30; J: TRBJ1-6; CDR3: CAWSAGEGSPLHF
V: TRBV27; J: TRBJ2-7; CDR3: CASSSRTGAEQYF
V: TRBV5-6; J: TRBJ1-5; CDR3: CASSPGRGGRYQPQHF
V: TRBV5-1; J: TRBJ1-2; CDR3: CASSKSDLSYGYTF
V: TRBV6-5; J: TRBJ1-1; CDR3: CASSSGGNTEAFF
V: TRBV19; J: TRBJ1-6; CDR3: CASSIDFGVHSPLHF
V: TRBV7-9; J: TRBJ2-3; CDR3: CASSTYRTTGADTQYF
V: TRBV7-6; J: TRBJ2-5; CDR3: CASSSWVAETQYF
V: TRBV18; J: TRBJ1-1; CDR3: CASSPYDMVLF
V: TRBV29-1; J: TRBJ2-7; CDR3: CSVGGTGQGEQYF
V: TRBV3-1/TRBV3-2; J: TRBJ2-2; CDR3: CASSQGGSTGELFF
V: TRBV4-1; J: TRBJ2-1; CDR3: CASSQEALWGGGAGNEQFF
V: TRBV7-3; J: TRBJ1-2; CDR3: CASSPHGQDYGYTF
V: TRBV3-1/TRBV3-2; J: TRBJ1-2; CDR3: CASSRGTGNYGYTF
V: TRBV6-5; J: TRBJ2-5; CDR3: CASSQGAFRPQYF
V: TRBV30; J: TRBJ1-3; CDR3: CACQGNGNTIYF
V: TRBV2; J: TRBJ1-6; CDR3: CASSLQGYNSPLHF
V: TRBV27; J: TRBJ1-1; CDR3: CASGTGEAFF
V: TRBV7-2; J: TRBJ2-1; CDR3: CASSLDGKKGDEQFF
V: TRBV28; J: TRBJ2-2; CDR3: CASSLGGARTGELFF